This T cell receptor (beta chain) was sequenced for a study of T-cell reconstitution after alpha-beta-depleted transplantation in children. The CDR3 is made up of 14 amino acids. Germline V gene sequence: CDR1 SEHNR, CDR2 FQNEAQ (reference sequence). V shed 2 bases and J shed 8 bases, with 13 bases lying between them. Study outcomes and limitations: The study traced high day-60 TCRbeta diversity in some patients to surviving recipient T cells and thymic progenitors. Several hundred graft clones that had expanded were reportedly the source of alpha-beta T cells about two months after transplant. A year had passed since transplant, and T-cell counts and diversity by then came mostly from newly produced T cells.

Unique molecular identifiers were incorporated during preparation of the TCRbeta library. A single record per CDR3 protein comes from TCRdb applying MiXCR to the PCR reads. Of approximately 400,000 distinct CDR3 sequences in the sample, 15% to 20% were seen once. In this sample, this clonotype turned up a few times. Its matching antigen is unknown. The source was PBMCs, mostly from graft donor cells, collected 360 days after TCRalphabeta/CD19-depleted stem cell transplant. The receptor comes from a boy under two years old who had a stem cell transplant for Wiskott-Aldrich syndrome, so the T cells may come from the graft donor. The gene calls are TRBV7-9 and TRBJ2-1, with D perhaps matching TRBD1 (6 bases). The CDR3 bases are TGTGCCAGCAGCTTAAAAGGCAGGGGCGATGAGCAGTTCTTC. Translation gives CASSLKGRGDEQFF.